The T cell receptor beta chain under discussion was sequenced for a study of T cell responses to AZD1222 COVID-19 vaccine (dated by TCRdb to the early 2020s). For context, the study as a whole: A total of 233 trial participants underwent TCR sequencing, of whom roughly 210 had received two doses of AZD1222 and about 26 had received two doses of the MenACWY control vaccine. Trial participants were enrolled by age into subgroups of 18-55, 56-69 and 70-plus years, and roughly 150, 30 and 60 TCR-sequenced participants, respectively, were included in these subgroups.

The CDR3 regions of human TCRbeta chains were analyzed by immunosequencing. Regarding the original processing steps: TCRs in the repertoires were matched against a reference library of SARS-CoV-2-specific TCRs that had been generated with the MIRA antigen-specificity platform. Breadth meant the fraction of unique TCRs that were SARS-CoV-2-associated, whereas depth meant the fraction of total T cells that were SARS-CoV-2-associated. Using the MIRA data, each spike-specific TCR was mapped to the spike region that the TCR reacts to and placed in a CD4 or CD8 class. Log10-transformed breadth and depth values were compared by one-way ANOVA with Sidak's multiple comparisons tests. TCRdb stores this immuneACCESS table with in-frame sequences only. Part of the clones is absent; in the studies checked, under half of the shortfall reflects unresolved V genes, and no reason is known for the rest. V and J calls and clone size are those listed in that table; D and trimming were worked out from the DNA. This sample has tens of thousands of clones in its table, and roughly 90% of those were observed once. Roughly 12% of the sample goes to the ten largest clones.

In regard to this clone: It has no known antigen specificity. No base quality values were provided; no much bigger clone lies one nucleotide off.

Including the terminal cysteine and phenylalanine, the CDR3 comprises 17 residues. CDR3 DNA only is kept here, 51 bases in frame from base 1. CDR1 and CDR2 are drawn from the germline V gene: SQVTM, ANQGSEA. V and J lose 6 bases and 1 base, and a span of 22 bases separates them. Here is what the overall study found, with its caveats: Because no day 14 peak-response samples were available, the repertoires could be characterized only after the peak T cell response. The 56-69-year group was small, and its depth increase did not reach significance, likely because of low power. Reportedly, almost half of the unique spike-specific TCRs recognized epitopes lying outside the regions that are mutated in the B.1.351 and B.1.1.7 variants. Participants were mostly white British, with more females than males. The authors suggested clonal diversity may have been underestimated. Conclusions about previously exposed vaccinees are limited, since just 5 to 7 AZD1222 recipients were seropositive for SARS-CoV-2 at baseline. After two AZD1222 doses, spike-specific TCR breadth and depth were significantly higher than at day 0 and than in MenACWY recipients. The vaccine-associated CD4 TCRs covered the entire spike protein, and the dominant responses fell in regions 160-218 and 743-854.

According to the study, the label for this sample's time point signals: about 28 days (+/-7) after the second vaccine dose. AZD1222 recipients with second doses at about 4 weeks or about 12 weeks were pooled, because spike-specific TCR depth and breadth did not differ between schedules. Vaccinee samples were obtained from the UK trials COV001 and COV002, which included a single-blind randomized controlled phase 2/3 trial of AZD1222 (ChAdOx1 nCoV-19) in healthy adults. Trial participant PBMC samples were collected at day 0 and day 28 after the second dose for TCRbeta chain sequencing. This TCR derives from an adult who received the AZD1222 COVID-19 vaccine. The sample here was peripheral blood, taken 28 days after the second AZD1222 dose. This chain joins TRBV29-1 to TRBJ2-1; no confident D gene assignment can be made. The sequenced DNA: TGCAGCGTGGGATCCGGGTCCGTACCTTTTTCCTACAATGAGCAGTTCTTC. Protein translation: CSVGSGSVPFSYNEQFF.